The 19 T cell receptor beta chains given below trace back to one sample, sequenced in a study of human T cells and chemical hapten exposure. Using its own MiXCR run on the RACE reads, TCRdb lists one record per CDR3 protein. The sample consists of roughly 140,000 distinct CDR3 sequences, around 11% of them appearing once. Time point specified: patch test 2, 6 weeks after DPC sensitization. Documented treatment: therapeutic diphenylcyclopropenone sensitization with weekly scalp DPC. The source material was whole blood, sampled in connection with sensitization to the hapten diphenylcyclopropenone (DPC). These TCRs come from a woman in her fifties or sixties with alopecia areata. Some clones in this sample may be carry-over from other donors' samples.

This clonotype was counted ten times or more. The rearrangement joins TRBV30 to TRBJ2-1, with 8 nucleotides matching TRBD1. The CDR3 length is 14 residues. Germline loops: CDR1 GTSNPN, CDR2 SVGIG (reference sequence). The V segment lost 1 base and the J segment 7 bases; nucleotides outside the gene matches: 6. The CDR3 here is CAWSGAGGRNEQFF. The CDR3 region has the DNA TGTGCCTGGAGTGGGGCAGGGGGCCGTAATGAGCAGTTCTTC.

This chain uses TRBV27 with TRBJ1-5, with D possibly being TRBD1 (5 bases). The CDR3 runs to 14 residues. Germline lookup yields CDR1 MNHEY and CDR2 SMNVEV (reference sequence). The V end was cut by 6 bases, the J end by 7 bases, with 16 bases between. CDR3 protein: CASRGGLSGQPQHF. CDR3 nucleotides: TGTGCCAGCAGGGGGGGTCTCTCTGGGCAGCCCCAGCATTTT.

The gene calls are TRBV6-2 or TRBV6-3 and TRBJ2-7; possible D gene TRBD2, 6 bases. The V end was cut by 3 bases, the J end by 2 bases, with 11 bases between. The CDR3 contains 14 residues. Germline CDR1 and CDR2: MNHEY and SVGEGT. The CDR3: CASSYRRGPYEQYF. The DNA of the CDR3 is TGTGCCAGCAGTTATCGGCGGGGCCCCTACGAGCAGTACTTC.

At least ten counts were recorded for this clonotype. This CDR3 is CATGQETFSGANVLTF. The DNA of the CDR3 is TGTGCCACAGGACAGGAGACCTTCTCTGGGGCCAACGTCCTGACTTTC. This chain connects TRBV10-3 to TRBJ2-6, with 7 bases identical to TRBD1. The CDR3 length is 16 residues. J lost 0 bases, V lost 10 bases, and 9 bases had no gene match. Germline V gene sequence: CDR1 ENHRY, CDR2 SYGVKD.

This clonotype turned up a few times. V usage is TRBV30 and J usage is TRBJ2-1; D possibly corresponds to TRBD1 (5 bases). V gave up 6 bases and J gave up 7 bases, with 10 bases separating them. Germline CDR1 GTSNPN, CDR2 SVGIG (reference sequence). The CDR3 loop spans 11 amino acids. CDR3 loop: CACCRVNEQFF. For the CDR3, the DNA is TGTGCCTGTTGCAGGGTGAATGAGCAGTTCTTC.

This clonotype was counted between two and nine times. V usage is TRBV13 and J usage is TRBJ1-2; D is perhaps TRBD1 (6 bases). Germline V gene sequence: CDR1 PRHDT, CDR2 FYEKMQ (reference sequence). This CDR3 has 15 residues. Trimming removed 5 bases at V and 0 bases at J, with 13 bases between. This CDR3 is CASSQGTTANYGYTF. The CDR3 nucleotides are TGTGCCAGCAGCCAAGGGACAACAGCTAACTATGGCTACACCTTC.

The CDR3 DNA reads as TGTGCCAGCAGCGCCCACGGGACTGAAGCTTTCTTT. It translates to CASSAHGTEAFF. The chain links TRBV9 to TRBJ1-1; D gene unclear. The germline V gene encodes CDR1 SGDLS and CDR2 YYNGEE. CDR3 length: 12 amino acids. V lost 3 bases to trimming and J lost 5 bases, with 8 bases between them. Supplemented by reference TRBV9 and TRBJ1-1, the full variable domain reads DSGVTQTPKHLITATGQRVTLRCSPRSGDLSVYWYQQSLDQGLQFLIQYYNGEERAKGNILERFSAQQFPDLHSELNLSSLELGDSALYFCASSAHGTEAFFGQGTRLTVV.

The J gene is TRBJ2-7, the V gene TRBV2, with 7 bases aligning to TRBD1. Germline V lookup: CDR1 SNHLY, CDR2 FYNNEI. V was pared by 7 bases and J by 4 bases, with 7 bases of the junction left unmatched. The CDR3 contains 13 residues. The CDR3 nucleotides read TGTGCCAGCAAACGGGACAGCCTGTACGAGCAGTACTTC. Translating it yields CASKRDSLYEQYF.

This clonotype was seen repeatedly, ten times or more. This chain joins TRBV18 and TRBJ2-2; no clear D. CDR1 and CDR2 from the germline V gene are KGHSH and LQKENI. The CDR3 totals 11 residues. V gave up 8 bases and J gave up 4 bases, with 5 bases separating them. As DNA, the CDR3 is TGTGCCAGCGGTCCCACCGGGGAGCTGTTTTTT. Translation: CASGPTGELFF.

The chain has TRBV3-1 and TRBJ1-2; D unresolved. Per germline, CDR1 LGHDT and CDR2 YNNKEL (reference sequence). This CDR3 comprises 13 residues. The V and J ends lost 0 bases and 4 bases respectively, with 6 bases between them. CDR3 sequence (DNA): TGTGCCAGCAGCCAAGACCAGGTCTATGGCTACACCTTC. This gives the protein CASSQDQVYGYTF.

This clonotype was seen repeatedly, ten times or more. V usage is TRBV7-8 and J usage is TRBJ2-5, with TRBD2 as a possible D gene (5 bases). This CDR3 has 15 amino acids. Trimming shortened V by 5 bases and J by 2 bases, and 15 bases separated the two germline ends. CDR1 is SGHVS, CDR2 FQNEAQ, per germline. In DNA, the CDR3 is TGTGCCAGCAGCCAAGACTACTACCCTCAAGAGACCCAGTACTTC. Its translation: CASSQDYYPQETQYF.

The chain couples TRBV11-2 to TRBJ1-4; D is uncertain. Germline V gene sequence: CDR1 SGHAT, CDR2 FQNNGV. V was pared by 2 bases and J by 8 bases, with 9 bases between. The CDR3 spans 13 residues. The CDR3 loop reads CASSLKGREKLFF. Here the CDR3 DNA reads TGTGCCAGCAGCTTAAAGGGTCGGGAAAAACTGTTTTTT.

The chain uses TRBV12-3 or TRBV12-4 and TRBJ2-2; D is perhaps TRBD1 (5 bases). V shed 6 bases and J shed 6 bases, with 14 bases lying between them. CDR3 length equals 14 residues. The CDR3 loop reads CASSYAGLSGELFF. As DNA, the CDR3 is TGTGCCAGCAGCTACGCAGGGTTGTCCGGGGAGCTGTTTTTT.

At least ten counts were recorded for this clonotype. The V and J genes are TRBV18 and TRBJ1-6, with 9 bases aligning to TRBD1. V shed 4 bases and J 7 bases; nucleotides not matched to a gene: 2. This CDR3 is built from 14 residues. From germline, CDR1 is KGHSH and CDR2 LQKENI. DNA of the CDR3: TGTGCCAGCTCACGGGACAGGGAAAATTCACCCCTCCACTTT. It specifies CASSRDRENSPLHF.

V is TRBV20-1 and J is TRBJ1-5, with unresolved D. Germline V gene lookup returns CDR1 DFQATT and CDR2 SNEGSKA (reference sequence). V was shortened by 0 bases and J by 0 bases, with 6 bases between the two germline ends. The CDR3 covers 14 residues. This CDR3 reads CSAREDASNQPQHF. CDR3 bases: TGCAGTGCTAGAGAGGACGCTAGCAATCAGCCCCAGCATTTT.

This clonotype has a count of ten or more. The V call is TRBV6-1, the J call TRBJ2-1, with TRBD2 as a possible D gene (5 bases). This CDR3 has 13 amino acids. Per the germline V gene, CDR1 is MNHNS and CDR2 is SASEGT. V lost 5 bases and J 9 bases, leaving 14 bases between the germline ends. CDR3 residues: CASSPSSQGEQFF. The CDR3 DNA follows: TGTGCCAGCAGTCCTAGCAGCCAAGGTGAGCAGTTCTTC.

The gene calls are TRBV11-3 and TRBJ1-1, with D unresolved. This CDR3 has 13 residues. Per the germline V gene, CDR1 is SGHNT and CDR2 is YENEEA. V dropped 3 bases and J dropped 1 base, with 6 bases sitting between them. The CDR3 protein is CASSFKRNTEAFF. CDR3 bases: TGTGCCAGCAGCTTTAAAAGGAACACTGAAGCTTTCTTT.

This clonotype was detected many times. The gene calls are TRBV10-3 and TRBJ2-3, with a tentative D call TRBD1 (5 bases). Per the germline V gene, CDR1 is ENHRY and CDR2 is SYGVKD. CDR3 length: 14 residues. Trimming took off 8 bases at V and 2 bases at J, with 14 bases between the two ends. The CDR3 DNA follows: TGTGCCATCCGACGACAGACTTACACAGATACGCAGTATTTT. It translates to CAIRRQTYTDTQYF.

Many counts were recorded for this clonotype. The V gene is TRBV4-3, the J gene TRBJ2-7; 7 bases are shared with TRBD1. Germline-derived CDR1 and CDR2 are LGHNA and YSLEER. V dropped 1 base and J dropped 0; count of bases not matched to a gene: 3. The CDR3 runs 15 residues. In DNA form, the CDR3 reads TGCGCCAGCAGCCAAGGGGACAGTTTCTCCTACGAGCAGTACTTC. Its translation is CASSQGDSFSYEQYF.